Included here is one TCR beta chain sequence, with context. The antigen is unknown. Primers for the PCR totalled 60 Vbeta and 13 Jbeta. Clones were read by immunoSEQ multiplex PCR, and TCRdb kept only the in-frame ones, dropping some. This table has around 150,000 clones, approximately 79% appearing once. The sample originates from a study of cytomegalovirus exposure and HLA in healthy donors. General study findings and limits: For TCR beta chains, V- and J-gene trimming was later linked to a missense DCLRE1C variant. The classifier was said to identify cytomegalovirus status with high specificity and sensitivity.

The CDR3 is made up of 12 amino acids. Germline V lookup: CDR1 SQVTM, CDR2 ANQGSEA. The source material was PBMCs. This sequence joins TRBV29-1 and TRBJ2-5, with TRBD2 as a possible D gene (6 bases). The DNA matches TRBJ2-7 better at its end, which makes the J call doubtful. This receptor was obtained from a man aged 45 to 65 in good health and CMV-seropositive. The DNA for the CDR3 is TGCAGCGTCGCGGCTAGCGCCTACGAGCAGTACTTC. Translation: CSVAASAYEQYF.